This T cell receptor beta chain emerged from a study of control samples from healthy donors and cancer patients. Germline CDR1 is SQVTM and CDR2 is ANQGSEA. The CDR3 has 13 amino acids. Trimming pared 6 bases from V and 5 bases from J, leaving 13 bases between. Sequencing was performed with immunoSEQ multiplex PCR; in TCRdb, only in-frame clones are kept and a portion is missing. The data hold 110,000 or so clones, with about 80% observed a single time. Sequenced material: blood. The TCR originated in a woman aged 50 to 65 in good health. The rearrangement uses TRBV29-1 and TRBJ1-4, with D possibly TRBD1 on 5 matching bases. The CDR3 loop is CSVGGGANEKLFF. DNA of the CDR3: TGCAGCGTGGGCGGGGGAGCGAATGAAAAACTGTTTTTT.